This T cell receptor beta chain is drawn from a study of prognosis after radiotherapy for stage I lung cancer (dated by TCRdb to about 2021). Context from the whole study: Fewer than 20 stage I NSCLC patients were enrolled in Nanjing, China, between early 2018 and January 2019. Newly diagnosed primary stage I lung tumors were present in about 14 patients, and oligometastatic NSCLC after surgical resection of the primary tumor was present in a handful of patients. Every patient was deemed medically inoperable, about a dozen because of comorbidities and roughly 7 because they refused surgery. Ages in the cohort of about a dozen men and about six women ranged from about 53 to 84 years, with a median of 74. On tumor histology, approximately 12 patients had adenocarcinoma and more than 5 had squamous cell carcinoma. Image-guided IMRT or VMAT was used to deliver SBRT in 3 to 5 fractions at a biologically effective dose of at least 100 Gy. In every patient, SBRT was given without any concurrent therapy. After SBRT, distant metastases developed in four of the 19 patients at a median of approximately seven months, while the remaining 15 patients had no significant progression. The study profiled peripheral blood TCR beta repertoires from stage I NSCLC patients before and after stereotactic body radiotherapy and related them to distant failure. The study took one blood sample before SBRT and one after SBRT from each of approximately 20 patients and sequenced all 40 or so samples. The study at large found these results: Whether the expanded TCR clones were tumor-specific was not determined. No adjustment for multiple comparisons was applied to any of the reported P values. Limitations of the study included a small cohort and short follow-up, and the study findings need independent validation. TRBV and TRBJ usage frequencies reportedly differed by metastasis status, in two V genes at baseline and in some 10 V and two J genes after SBRT. Post-SBRT Shannon entropy and its change from baseline were lower in patients who developed distant metastases; baseline Shannon entropy was not associated with metastases. After SBRT, the number of unique TCR clones decreased (median roughly 9,500 before versus some 6,900 after; Wilcoxon paired P=0.011).

Trimming at the junction amounts to 2 bases on V and 3 bases on J, and the germline ends lie 15 bases apart. The CDR3 covers 15 residues, taking in both the cysteine and the phenylalanine. The only DNA kept is the CDR3, 45 bases in frame from the first base. Via the germline V gene (reference sequence), CDR1 is GTSNPN and CDR2 SVGIG. The TCR beta CDR3 region was amplified from genomic DNA by two rounds of multiplex PCR. In the first PCR round, primers specific to each TRBV and TRBJ gene were used, and the primer sequences were filed in Chinese patent CN105087789A. Universal primers were used in the second PCR round. The Roche High Pure PCR Template Preparation Kit was used to extract genomic DNA from the frozen PBMCs. An Illumina HiSeq 3000 was used to sequence the libraries paired-end with 151 bp reads. Processing in the source paper ran as follows. CutAdapt was used to remove raw reads lacking the multiplex PCR primer sequences. Using PEAR, the high-quality paired reads were merged into contigs. MiXCR assigned TRB V, D and J gene segments to each contig by aligning to reference sequences. To remove sequencing errors, CDR3 sequences were clustered according to base quality and sequence similarity. Diversity was measured as Shannon entropy normalized by the natural log of productive TCR sequence number. Clonality was computed as one minus the ratio of Shannon entropy to the natural log of the number of unique clonotypes. Progression-free survival cut-offs for repertoire metrics were chosen using the Youden index of ROC curves, with analyses run in R 3.5.3. The public reads were reanalyzed by TCRdb: fastp trimming at Q25, MiXCR alignment, in-frame beta chains only. Every entry covers one CDR3 protein and lists the most common genes and DNA from its rows. The V and J calls, along with clone size, are taken from TCRdb and not from the paper's own processing. Across this sample there are some 38,000 distinct CDR3 sequences, with approximately 25% seen only once. The ten largest clones capture 25% to 30% of the sample.

All patients had node-negative disease on CT and PET/CT, and none had a history of other malignancies or had previously received chemotherapy or radiotherapy. At each of the two time points, six milliliters of peripheral venous blood were collected into EDTA tubes. PBMCs were isolated by Ficoll-Paque Plus density-gradient centrifugation. Immediately after collection, samples were stored at -80 degrees C until analysis. The table lists this clonotype with many counts. It has no known antigen specificity. Base qualities are not at hand, and no much larger clone is one base apart. The receptor was isolated from a donor aged 50 or older with non-small cell lung cancer. Recombination connected TRBV30 to TRBJ2-3; there is no confident call for the D gene. Sequenced here: PBMCs, sampled before or after stereotactic body radiation therapy (not recorded which). The base sequence is TGTGCCTGGAGTATCGCAGGCTATCTGACAGATACGCAGTATTTT. Its product reads: CAWSIAGYLTDTQYF. Beyond the CDR3, the reference TRBV30 and TRBJ2-3 genes provide the residues; the full variable domain reads: SQTIHQWPATLVQPVGSPLSLECTVEGTSNPNLYWYRQAAGRGLQLLFYSVGIGQISSEVPQNLSASRPQDRQFILSSKKLLLSDSGFYLCAWSIAGYLTDTQYFGPGTRLTVL.